This TCR beta chain originates from a study of cytomegalovirus exposure and HLA in healthy donors. Study at large: From donors who were HLA-typed, an early data release held around 80 million unique TCRs. Broader study findings: Later work associated fewer than 20,000 TCR beta sequences with HLA alleles at 0.05 false discovery rate. Most of the TCR beta V segments (in an earlier analysis) were productive either about 87% or about 30% of the time. It was in a later analysis that TCR association rates were seen to vary by HLA locus, highest for DRB1 and lowest for HLA-C.

On this clone: Its antigen is unknown.

Amplification used 60 Vbeta primers and 13 Jbeta primers. The table came from immunoSEQ multiplex PCR; TCRdb's copy has only in-frame clones and leaves some out. The profile shows roughly 100,000 clones, 76% of them singletons. The CDR3 has 14 residues. Trimming removed 6 bases from V and 9 bases from J; junction bases left unmatched: 5. The V gene's germline CDR1 is MNHEY and CDR2 SVGAGI. This chain links TRBV6-5 with TRBJ1-6, with TRBD1 matching over 10 bases. The sequenced sample consisted of PBMCs. This sequence originates from a man between 40 and 49 years old in good health and CMV-seropositive. The CDR3 here is CASRGGQGRSPLHF. DNA of the CDR3: TGTGCCAGCAGGGGGGGACAGGGGCGTTCACCCCTCCACTTT.